This T cell receptor (beta chain) was identified in a study of cytotoxic CD8 clonotypes in ibrutinib-treated CLL. Across the whole study: The average sample held approximately 260,000 productive templates and around 87,000 productive rearrangements.

Sequencing was performed with immunoSEQ multiplex PCR; in TCRdb, only in-frame clones are kept and a portion is missing. The data contain 150,000 to 200,000 clones, over 75% of them seen just once; the ten biggest clones take up about 3%. This clonotype was sampled from a human donor with chronic lymphocytic leukemia. Material: PBMCs, obtained at disease progression, from a patient treated with ibrutinib.

The CDR3 sequence is CASSRGVASYNEQFF. In nucleotides, the CDR3 is TGTGCCAGTAGTAGGGGGGTGGCATCCTACAATGAGCAGTTCTTC. The chain uses TRBV19 and TRBJ2-1; tentative D call: TRBD2 (6 bases). This CDR3 spans 15 amino acids. The V end lost 4 bases, the J end lost 1 base, and 11 bases lay between the germline ends. Germline V gene sequence: CDR1 LNHDA, CDR2 SQIVND (reference sequence).